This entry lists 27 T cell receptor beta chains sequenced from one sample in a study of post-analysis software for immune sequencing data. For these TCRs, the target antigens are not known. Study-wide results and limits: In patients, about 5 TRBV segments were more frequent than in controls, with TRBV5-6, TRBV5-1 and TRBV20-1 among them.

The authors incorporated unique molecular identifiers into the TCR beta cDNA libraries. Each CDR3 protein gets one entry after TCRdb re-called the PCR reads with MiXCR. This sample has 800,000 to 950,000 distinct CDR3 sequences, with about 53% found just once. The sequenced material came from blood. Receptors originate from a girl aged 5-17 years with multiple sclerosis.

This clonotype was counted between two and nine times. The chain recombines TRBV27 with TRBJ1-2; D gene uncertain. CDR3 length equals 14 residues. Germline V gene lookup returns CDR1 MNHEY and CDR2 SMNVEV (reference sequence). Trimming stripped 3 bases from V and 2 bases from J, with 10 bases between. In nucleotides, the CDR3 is TGTGCCAGCAGTTTTGCGGCGCTAAACTATGGCTACACCTTC. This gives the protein CASSFAALNYGYTF.

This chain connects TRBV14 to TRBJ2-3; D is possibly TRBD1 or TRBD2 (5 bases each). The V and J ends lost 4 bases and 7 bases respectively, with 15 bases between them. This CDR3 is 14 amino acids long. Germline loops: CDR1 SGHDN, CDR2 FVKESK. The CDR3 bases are TGTGCCAGCAGCCCCTCCCGGGACCTCCATACGCAGTATTTT. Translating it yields CASSPSRDLHTQYF.

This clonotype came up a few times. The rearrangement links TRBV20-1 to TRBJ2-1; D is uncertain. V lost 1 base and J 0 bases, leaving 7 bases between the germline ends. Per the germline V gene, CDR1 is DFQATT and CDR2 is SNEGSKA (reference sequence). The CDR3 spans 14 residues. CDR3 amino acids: CSARVVFSYNEQFF. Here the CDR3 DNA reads TGCAGTGCTAGAGTCGTGTTCTCCTACAATGAGCAGTTCTTC.

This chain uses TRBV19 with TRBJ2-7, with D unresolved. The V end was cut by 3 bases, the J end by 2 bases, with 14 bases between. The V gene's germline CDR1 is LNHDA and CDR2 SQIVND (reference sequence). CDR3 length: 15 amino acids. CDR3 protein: CASSINRLGTYEQYF. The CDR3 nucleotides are TGTGCCAGTAGTATTAACAGACTGGGAACCTACGAGCAGTACTTC.

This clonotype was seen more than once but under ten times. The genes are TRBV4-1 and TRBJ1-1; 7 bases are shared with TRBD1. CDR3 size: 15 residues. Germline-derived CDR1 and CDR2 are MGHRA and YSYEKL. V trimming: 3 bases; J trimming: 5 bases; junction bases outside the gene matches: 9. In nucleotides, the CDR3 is TGCGCCAGCAGCCACAGACAGGGAATCGGGACTGAAGCTTTCTTT. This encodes CASSHRQGIGTEAFF.

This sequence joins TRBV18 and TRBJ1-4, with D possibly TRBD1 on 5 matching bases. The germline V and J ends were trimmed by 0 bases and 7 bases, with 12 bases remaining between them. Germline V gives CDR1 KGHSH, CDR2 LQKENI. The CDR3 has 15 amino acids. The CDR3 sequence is CASSPPSREVEKLFF. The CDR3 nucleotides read TGTGCCAGCTCACCACCGAGCAGGGAAGTTGAAAAACTGTTTTTT.

CDR3 nucleotide sequence: TGTGCCAGCAGTTACTTCCAGGGCCACGGCTACACCTTC. It is translated as CASSYFQGHGYTF. The chain links TRBV6-5 to TRBJ1-2; TRBD1 might be the D (5 bases). The CDR3 consists of 13 residues. V lost 1 base and J lost 8, with 11 bases in between. Germline assignment: CDR1 MNHEY and CDR2 SVGAGI.

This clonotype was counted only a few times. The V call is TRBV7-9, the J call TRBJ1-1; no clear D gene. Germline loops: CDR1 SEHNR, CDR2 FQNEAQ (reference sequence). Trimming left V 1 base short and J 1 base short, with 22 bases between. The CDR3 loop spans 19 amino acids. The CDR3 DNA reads TGTGCCAGCAGCTTAGATGCCATGAAGGACGATTTATGGAACACTGAAGCTTTCTTT. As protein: CASSLDAMKDDLWNTEAFF.

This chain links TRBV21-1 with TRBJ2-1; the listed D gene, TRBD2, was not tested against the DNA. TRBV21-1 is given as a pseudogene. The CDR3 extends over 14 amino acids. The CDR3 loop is CASSKAASGNEQFF. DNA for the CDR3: TGTGCCAGCAGCAAAGCTGCTAGCGGAAATGAGCAGTTCTTC.

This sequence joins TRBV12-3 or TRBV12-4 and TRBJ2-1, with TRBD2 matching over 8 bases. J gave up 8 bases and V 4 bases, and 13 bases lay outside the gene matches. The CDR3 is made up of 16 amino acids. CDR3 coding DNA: TGTGCCAGCAGTTCCCGGACTAGCAATGGTATTTATGAGCAGTTCTTC. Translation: CASSSRTSNGIYEQFF.

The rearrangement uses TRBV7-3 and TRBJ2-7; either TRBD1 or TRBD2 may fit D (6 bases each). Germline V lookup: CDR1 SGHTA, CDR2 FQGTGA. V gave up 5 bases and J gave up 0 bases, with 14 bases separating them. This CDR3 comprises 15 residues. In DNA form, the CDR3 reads TGTGCCAGCAGCCCCGCCGGGGGCGGCTCCTACGAGCAGTACTTC. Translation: CASSPAGGGSYEQYF.

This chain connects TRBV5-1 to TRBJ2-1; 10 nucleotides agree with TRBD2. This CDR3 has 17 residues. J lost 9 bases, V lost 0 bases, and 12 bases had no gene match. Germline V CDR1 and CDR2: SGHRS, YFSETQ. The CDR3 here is CASSLGHGLAGVSEQFF. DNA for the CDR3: TGCGCCAGCAGCTTGGGTCACGGGCTAGCGGGAGTATCTGAGCAGTTCTTC.

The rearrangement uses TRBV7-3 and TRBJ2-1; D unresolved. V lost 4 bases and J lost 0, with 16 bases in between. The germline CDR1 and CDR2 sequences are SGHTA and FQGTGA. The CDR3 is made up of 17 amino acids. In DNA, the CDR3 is TGTGCCAGCAGCTATTCCCCCCAAGCGAGCTCCTACAATGAGCAGTTCTTC. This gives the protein CASSYSPQASSYNEQFF.

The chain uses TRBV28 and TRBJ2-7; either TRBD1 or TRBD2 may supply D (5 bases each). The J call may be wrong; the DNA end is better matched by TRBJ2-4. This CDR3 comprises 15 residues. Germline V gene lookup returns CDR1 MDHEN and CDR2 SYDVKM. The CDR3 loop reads CASSLFEGRGNIQYF. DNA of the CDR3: TGTGCCAGCAGTTTATTCGAGGGGCGCGGAAACATTCAGTACTTC.

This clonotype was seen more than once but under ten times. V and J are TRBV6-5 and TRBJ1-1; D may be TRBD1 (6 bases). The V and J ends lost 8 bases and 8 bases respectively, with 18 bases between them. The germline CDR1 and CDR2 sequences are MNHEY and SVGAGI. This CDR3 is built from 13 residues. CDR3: CASWSQGRREAFF. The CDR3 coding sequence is TGTGCCAGCTGGTCACAGGGTCGGCGGGAAGCTTTCTTT.

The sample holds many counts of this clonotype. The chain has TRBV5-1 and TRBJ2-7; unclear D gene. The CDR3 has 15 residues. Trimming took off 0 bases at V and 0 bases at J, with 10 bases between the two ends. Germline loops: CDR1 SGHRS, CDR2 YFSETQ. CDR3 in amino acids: CASSLGTASSYEQYF. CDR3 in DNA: TGCGCCAGCAGCTTGGGGACCGCGAGCTCCTACGAGCAGTACTTC.

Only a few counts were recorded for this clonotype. The CDR3 sequence is CSAHLQLAGASEQYF. DNA for the CDR3: TGCAGCGCGCACCTCCAACTAGCGGGAGCTTCCGAGCAGTACTTC. The rearrangement uses TRBV29-1 and TRBJ2-7, with TRBD2 matching 11 bases. Germline V gene data show CDR1 as SQVTM and CDR2 as ANQGSEA. V was clipped by 7 bases and J by 6 bases; unmatched bases: 14. The CDR3 contains 15 residues.

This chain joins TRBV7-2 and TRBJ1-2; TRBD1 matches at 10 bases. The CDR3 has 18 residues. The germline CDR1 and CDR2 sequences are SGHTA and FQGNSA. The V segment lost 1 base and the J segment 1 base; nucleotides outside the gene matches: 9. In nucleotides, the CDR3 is TGTGCCAGCAGCTTAGTTTTGGGGGACAGGGGCCTTAACTATGGCTACACCTTC. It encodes CASSLVLGDRGLNYGYTF.

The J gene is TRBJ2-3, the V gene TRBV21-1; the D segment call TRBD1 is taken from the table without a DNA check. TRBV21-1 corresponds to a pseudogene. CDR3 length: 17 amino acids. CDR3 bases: TGTGCCAGCAGCAATCGCCCGGATTGGATTGGCACAGATACGCAGTATTTT. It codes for CASSNRPDWIGTDTQYF.

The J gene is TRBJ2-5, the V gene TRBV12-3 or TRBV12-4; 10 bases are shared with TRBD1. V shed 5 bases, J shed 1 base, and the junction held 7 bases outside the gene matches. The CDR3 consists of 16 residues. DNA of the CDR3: TGTGCCAGCAGTCTCTGGACAGGGGGTATCCAAGAGACCCAGTACTTC. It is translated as CASSLWTGGIQETQYF.

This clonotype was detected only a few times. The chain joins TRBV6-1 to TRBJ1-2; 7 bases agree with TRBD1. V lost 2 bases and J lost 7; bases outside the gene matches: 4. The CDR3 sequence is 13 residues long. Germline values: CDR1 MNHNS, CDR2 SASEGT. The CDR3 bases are TGTGCCAGCAGTGAAACAGGGGAGGGTGGCTACACCTTC. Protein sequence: CASSETGEGGYTF.

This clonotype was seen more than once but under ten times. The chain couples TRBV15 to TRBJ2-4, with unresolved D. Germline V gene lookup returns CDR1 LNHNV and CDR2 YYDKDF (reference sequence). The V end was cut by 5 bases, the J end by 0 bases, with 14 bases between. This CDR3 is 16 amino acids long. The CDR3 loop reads CATSLPGSLAKNIQYF. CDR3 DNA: TGTGCCACCAGCCTTCCTGGATCGTTAGCCAAAAACATTCAGTACTTC.

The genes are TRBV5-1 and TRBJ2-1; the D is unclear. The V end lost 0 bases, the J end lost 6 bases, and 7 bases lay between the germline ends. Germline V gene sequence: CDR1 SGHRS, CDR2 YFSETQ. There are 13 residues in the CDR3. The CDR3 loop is CASSLDWSNEQFF. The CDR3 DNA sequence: TGCGCCAGCAGCTTGGACTGGAGCAATGAGCAGTTCTTC.

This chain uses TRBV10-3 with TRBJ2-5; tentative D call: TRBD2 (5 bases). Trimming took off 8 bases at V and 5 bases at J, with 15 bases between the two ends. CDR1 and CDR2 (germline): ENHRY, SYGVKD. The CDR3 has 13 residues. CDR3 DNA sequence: TGTGCCATCTCCCGCGGGTCGGACGAGACCCAGTACTTC. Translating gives CAISRGSDETQYF.

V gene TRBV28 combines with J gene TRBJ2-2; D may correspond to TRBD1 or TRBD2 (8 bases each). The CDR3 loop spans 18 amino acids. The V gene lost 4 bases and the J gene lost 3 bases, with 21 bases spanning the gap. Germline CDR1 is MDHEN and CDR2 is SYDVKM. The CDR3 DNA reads TGTGCCAGCAGTTCCAGCGGGAGTGGACAGGGACACACCGGGGAGCTGTTTTTT. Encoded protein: CASSSSGSGQGHTGELFF. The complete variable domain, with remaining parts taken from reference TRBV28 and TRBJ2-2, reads DVKVTQSSRYLVKRTGEKVFLECVQDMDHENMFWYRQDPGLGLRLIYFSYDVKMKEKGDIPEGYSVSREKKERFSLILESASTNQTSMYLCASSSSGSGQGHTGELFFGEGSRLTVL.

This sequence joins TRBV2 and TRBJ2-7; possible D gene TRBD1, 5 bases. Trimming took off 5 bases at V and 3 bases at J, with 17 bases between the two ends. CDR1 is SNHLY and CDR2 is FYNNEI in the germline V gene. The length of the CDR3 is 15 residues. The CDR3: CASSWQGSLNYEQYF. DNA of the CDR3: TGTGCCAGCAGTTGGCAGGGCAGTTTGAACTACGAGCAGTACTTC.

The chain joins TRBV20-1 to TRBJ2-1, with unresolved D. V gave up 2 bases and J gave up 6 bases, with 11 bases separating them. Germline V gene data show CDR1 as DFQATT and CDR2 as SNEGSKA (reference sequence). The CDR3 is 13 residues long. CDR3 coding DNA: TGCAGTGCTAGACCCCACTCCGGCAATGAGCAGTTCTTC. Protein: CSARPHSGNEQFF.